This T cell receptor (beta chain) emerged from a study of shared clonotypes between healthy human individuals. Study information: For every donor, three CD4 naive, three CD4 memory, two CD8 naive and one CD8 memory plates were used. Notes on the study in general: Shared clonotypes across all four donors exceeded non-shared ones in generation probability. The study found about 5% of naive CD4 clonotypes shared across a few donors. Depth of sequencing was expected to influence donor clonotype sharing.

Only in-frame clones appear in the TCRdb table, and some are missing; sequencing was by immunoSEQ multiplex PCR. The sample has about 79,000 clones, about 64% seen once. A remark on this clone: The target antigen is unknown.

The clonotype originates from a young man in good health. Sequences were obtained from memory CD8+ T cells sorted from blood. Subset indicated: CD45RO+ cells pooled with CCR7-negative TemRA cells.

CDR3 sequence (DNA): TGCAGCGTTTTGAAGGCATCACAGTCAAGTTATGGCTACACCTTC. Translated: CSVLKASQSSYGYTF. V usage is TRBV29-1 and J usage is TRBJ1-2; D uncertain. CDR3 size: 15 residues. The germline CDR1 and CDR2 sequences are SQVTM and ANQGSEA. The ends were cut back, 5 bases at V and 5 bases at J, with 21 bases in the middle.